The sequence of this T cell receptor beta chain was determined in a study of identifying expanded T cells in peripheral blood (dated by TCRdb to between 2019 and 2020). Regarding the study in general: Separate aliquots of the same genomic DNA pool were sequenced to produce technical replicates, and four replicates were compared in pairs. Overall study outcomes, separate from this receptor: In all healthy donors, the variance in clone template counts between samples taken roughly 14 days apart rose significantly as total template count increased. Across all healthy-donor time intervals, the beta-binomial model significantly cut both the number of clones called differentially abundant and the false-positive rate. Approximately 1.2 differentially abundant clones were flagged by the binomial model between technical replicates, whereas about 17 and 20 were flagged over around two weeks and four weeks, respectively. It was expected by the authors that biological variance in healthy repertoires might increase further over much longer intervals, such as months to years.

CDR3 length: 13 amino acids, cysteine to phenylalanine. The retained sequence is limited to the CDR3, 39 bases, with the frame set at the first base. The germline V gene provides CDR1 KGHSH and CDR2 LQKENI. Cut back by 6 bases and 7 bases, the V and J ends lie 15 bases apart. No immune events, such as infections, were documented for the healthy donors during the collection period. Time-dependent variance in a beta-binomial model of T-cell clone differential abundance was calibrated using healthy-donor blood repertoires as a training cohort. The training cohort was composed of approximately ten healthy donors, 3 female and 7 male. Donor ages ranged from 29 to 64 years, with an average of around 43 years. Whole blood, obtained from a commercial supplier, was collected from each healthy donor at three time points spaced approximately two weeks apart. For immunosequencing, genomic DNA was extracted from whole blood that had not been sorted.

TCRbeta CDR3 regions were profiled with the immunoSEQ Assay using bias-controlled multiplex PCR amplification of genomic DNA. Processing in the source paper ran as follows. The absolute abundance of each unique TCRbeta CDR3 region was quantified after sequences were collapsed and filtered. Differential abundance was assessed using a binomial (Fisher-equivalent) model and a beta-binomial model in which time-dependent variance fitted from healthy donors was added. Clones with fewer than 5 combined templates were excluded, and clones with Benjamini-Hochberg FDR below 0.01 were called differentially abundant. Using the form v = (b*log(k)+a)^2, the beta-binomial variance was modeled as a function of the total template count across the two samples. This is the immuneACCESS table as TCRdb keeps it, with only in-frame sequences that have V and J called. A part of the clones is gone; compared with another copy, unresolved V genes explain less than half, and the rest is unexplained. Clone size and the V and J calls come from that table; the DNA yielded D and trimming. The sample includes 100,000 or so clones, with around 89% observed a single time. The biggest ten clones account for 13% to 15% of the sample.

Points on this clone: Its cognate antigen has yet to be identified. Per-base qualities were not stored, and no clone one base away is much larger.

The clonotype originates from a person between 18 and 75 years old in good health. Input material: blood. The chain joins TRBV18 to TRBJ1-2; the D gene cannot be named for sure. The CDR3 has the sequence CASSPRAVSGYTF. The DNA is TGTGCCAGCTCCCCTCGGGCAGTAAGTGGCTACACCTTC.